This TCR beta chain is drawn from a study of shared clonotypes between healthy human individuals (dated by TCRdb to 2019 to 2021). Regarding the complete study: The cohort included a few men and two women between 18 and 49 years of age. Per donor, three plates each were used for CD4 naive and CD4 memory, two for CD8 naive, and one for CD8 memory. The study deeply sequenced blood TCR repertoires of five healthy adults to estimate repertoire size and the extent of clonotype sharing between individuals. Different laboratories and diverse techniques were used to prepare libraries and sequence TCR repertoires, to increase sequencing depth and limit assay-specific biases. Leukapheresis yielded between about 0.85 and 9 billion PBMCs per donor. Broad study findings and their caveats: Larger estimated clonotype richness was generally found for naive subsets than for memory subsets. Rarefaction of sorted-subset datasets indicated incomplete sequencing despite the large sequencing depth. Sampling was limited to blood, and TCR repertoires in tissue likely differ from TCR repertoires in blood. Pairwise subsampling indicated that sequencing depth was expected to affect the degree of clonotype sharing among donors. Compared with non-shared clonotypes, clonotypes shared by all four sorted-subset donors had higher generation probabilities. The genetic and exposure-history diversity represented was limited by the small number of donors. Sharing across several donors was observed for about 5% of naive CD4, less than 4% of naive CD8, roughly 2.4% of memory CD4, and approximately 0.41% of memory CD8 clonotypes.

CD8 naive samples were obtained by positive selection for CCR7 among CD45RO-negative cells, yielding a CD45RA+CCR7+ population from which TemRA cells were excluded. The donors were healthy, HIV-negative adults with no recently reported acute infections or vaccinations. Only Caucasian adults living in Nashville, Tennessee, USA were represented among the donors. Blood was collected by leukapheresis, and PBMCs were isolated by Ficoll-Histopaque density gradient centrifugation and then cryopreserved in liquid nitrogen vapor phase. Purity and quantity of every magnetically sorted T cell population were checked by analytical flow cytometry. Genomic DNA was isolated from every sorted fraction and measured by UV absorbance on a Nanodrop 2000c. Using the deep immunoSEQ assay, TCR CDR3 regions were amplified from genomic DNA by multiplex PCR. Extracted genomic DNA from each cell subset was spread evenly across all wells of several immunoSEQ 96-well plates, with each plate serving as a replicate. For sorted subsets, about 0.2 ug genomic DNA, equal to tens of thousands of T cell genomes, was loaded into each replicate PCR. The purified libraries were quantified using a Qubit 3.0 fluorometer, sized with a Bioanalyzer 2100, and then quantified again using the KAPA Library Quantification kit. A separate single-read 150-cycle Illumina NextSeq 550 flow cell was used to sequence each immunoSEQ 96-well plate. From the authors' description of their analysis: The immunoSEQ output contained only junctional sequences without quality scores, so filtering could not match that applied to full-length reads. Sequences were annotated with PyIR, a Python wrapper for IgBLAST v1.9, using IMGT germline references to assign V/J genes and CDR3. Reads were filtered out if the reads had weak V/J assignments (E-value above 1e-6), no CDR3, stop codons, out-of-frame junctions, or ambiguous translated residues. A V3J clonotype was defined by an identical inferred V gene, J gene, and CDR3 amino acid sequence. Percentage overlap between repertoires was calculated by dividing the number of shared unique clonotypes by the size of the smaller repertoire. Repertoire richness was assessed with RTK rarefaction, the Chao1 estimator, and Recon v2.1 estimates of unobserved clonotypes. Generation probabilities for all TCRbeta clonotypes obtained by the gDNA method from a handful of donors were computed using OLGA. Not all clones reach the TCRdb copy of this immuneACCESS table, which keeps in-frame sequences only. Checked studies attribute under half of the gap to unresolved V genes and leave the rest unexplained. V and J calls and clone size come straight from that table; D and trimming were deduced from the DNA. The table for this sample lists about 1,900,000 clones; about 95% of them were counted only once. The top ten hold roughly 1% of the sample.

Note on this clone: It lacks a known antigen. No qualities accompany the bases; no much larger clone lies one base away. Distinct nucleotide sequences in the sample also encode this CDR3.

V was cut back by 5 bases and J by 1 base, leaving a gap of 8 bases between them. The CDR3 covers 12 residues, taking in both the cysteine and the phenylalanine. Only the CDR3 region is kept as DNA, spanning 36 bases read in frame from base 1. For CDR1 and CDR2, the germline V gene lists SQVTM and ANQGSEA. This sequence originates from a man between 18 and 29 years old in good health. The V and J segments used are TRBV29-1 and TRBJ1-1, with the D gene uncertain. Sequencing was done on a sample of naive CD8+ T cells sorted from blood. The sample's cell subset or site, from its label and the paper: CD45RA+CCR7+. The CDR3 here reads CSVQAGNTEAFF. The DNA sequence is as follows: TGCAGCGTTCAGGCCGGGAACACTGAAGCTTTCTTT.